This T cell receptor beta chain is from a study of CD8 T cells in Susac syndrome. The germline V gene encodes CDR1 MGHDK and CDR2 SYGVNS. V lost 7 bases and J 6 bases, leaving 9 bases between the germline ends. This CDR3 has 11 amino acids. CD8+ and CD4+ blood T cells underwent TCR beta sequencing. TEMRA cells were FACS-enriched, with CD8+ and CD4+ T cells isolated negatively. An input of 0.5 to 1 ug of RNA was subjected to reverse transcription using random hexamers. It was immunoSEQ multiplex PCR that amplified TCR beta CDR3 across 54 Vbeta and 13 Jbeta. Using its own MiXCR run on the immunoSEQ multiplex PCR reads, TCRdb lists one record per CDR3 protein. This repertoire shows about 150,000 distinct CDR3 sequences, about 94% found once; its top ten account for just over 0.2%. Note on this clonotype: Its antigen is not known.

Study conclusions and caveats: That the number of individuals in its TCR sequencing and HLA analysis was relatively small was acknowledged by the study.

The receptor's source is a human donor with multiple sclerosis. What was sequenced was CD8+ T cells from PBMCs. The rearrangement links TRBV25-1 to TRBJ1-1, with D unclear. DNA for the CDR3: TGTGCCAGCAATATGGGCCCTGAAGCTTTCTTT. Amino acid sequence: CASNMGPEAFF.